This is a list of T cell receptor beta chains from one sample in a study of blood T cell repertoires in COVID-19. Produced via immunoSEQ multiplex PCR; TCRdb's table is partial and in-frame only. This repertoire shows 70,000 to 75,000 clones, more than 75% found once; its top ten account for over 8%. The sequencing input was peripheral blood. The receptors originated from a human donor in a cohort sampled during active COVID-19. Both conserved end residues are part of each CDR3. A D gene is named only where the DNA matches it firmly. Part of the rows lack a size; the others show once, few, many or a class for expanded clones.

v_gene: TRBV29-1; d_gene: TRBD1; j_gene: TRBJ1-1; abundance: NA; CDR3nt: TGCAGCGTTGCCAGAGGGACAGCGGGTGAAGCTTTCTTT; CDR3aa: CSVARGTAGEAFF
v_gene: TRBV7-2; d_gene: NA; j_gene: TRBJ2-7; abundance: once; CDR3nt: TGTGCCAGCAGCTTAGTACAGGGTGCTTACGAGCAGTACTTC; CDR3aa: CASSLVQGAYEQYF
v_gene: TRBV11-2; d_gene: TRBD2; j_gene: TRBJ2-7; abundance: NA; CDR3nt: TGTGCCAGCAGCTTACAGCGGGAGGGCTATGAGCAGTACTTC; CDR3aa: CASSLQREGYEQYF
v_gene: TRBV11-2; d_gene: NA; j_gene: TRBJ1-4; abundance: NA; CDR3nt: TGTGCCAGCAGCTTTAGTTTGGGTTGGGCGTCTGAAAAACTGTTTTTT; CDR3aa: CASSFSLGWASEKLFF
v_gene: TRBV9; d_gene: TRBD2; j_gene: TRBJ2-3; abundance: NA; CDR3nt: TGTGCCAGCAGCTCCCGACTAGCGGGAGGCCCCCGGGGGCAGTATTTT; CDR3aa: CASSSRLAGGPRGQYF
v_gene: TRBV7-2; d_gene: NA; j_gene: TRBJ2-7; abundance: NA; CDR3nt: TGTGCCAGCAGCTCCGGACCCGGGGACGAGCAGTACTTC; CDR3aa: CASSSGPGDEQYF
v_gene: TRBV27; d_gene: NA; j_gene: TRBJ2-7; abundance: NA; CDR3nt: TGTGCCAGCTCACAGGGAGGGCGCTACGAGCAGTACTTC; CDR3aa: CASSQGGRYEQYF
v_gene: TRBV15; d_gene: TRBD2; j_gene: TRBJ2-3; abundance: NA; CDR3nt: TGTGCCACCAGCAGGGGACTAGCGGGAGGGTCAGATACGCAGTATTTT; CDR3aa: CATSRGLAGGSDTQYF
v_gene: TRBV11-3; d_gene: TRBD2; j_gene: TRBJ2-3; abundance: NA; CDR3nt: TGTGCCAGCAGTCTAGCGGGTATCATTGAGACGCAGTATTTT; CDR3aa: CASSLAGIIETQYF
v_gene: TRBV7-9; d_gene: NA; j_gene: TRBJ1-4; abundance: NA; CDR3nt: TGTGCCAGCAGCTACACGGCGGCCCCGAATGAAAAACTGTTTTTT; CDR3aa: CASSYTAAPNEKLFF
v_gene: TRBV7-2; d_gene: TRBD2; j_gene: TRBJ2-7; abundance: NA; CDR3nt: TGTGCCAGCAGCGTAACTAGCGGGACCTACGAGCAGTACTTC; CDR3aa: CASSVTSGTYEQYF
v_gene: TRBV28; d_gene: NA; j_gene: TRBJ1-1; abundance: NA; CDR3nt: TGTGCCAGCATTACCCCAGGGGCGGCTGAAGCTTTCTTT; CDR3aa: CASITPGAAEAFF
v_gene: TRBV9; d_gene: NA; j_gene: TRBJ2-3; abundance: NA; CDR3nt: TGTGCCAGCAGTGCCGAGCGGGCCCAGGCAGATACGCAGTATTTT; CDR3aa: CASSAERAQADTQYF
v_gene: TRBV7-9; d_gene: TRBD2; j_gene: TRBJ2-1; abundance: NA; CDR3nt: TGTGCCAGCAGCCCTAGCGGGAGGGCTGGTGGTAATGAGCAGTTCTTC; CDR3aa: CASSPSGRAGGNEQFF
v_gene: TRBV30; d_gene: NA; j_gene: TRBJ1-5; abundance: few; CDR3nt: TGTGCCTGGAGTATCAGGGGCGAATTTCGGCCCCAGCATTTT; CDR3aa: CAWSIRGEFRPQHF
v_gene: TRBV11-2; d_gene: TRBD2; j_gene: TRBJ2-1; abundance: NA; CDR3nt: TGTGCCAGCAGCTTAGATGGTAGCGGGAGTTTTAATGAGCAGTTCTTC; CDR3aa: CASSLDGSGSFNEQFF
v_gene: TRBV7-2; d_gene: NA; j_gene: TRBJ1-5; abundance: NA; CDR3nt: TGTGCCAGCAGCGTAGTCCGTGGCAATCAGCCCCAGCATTTT; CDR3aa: CASSVVRGNQPQHF
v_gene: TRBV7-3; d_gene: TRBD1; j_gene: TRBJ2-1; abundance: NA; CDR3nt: TGTGCCAGCAGCTTAGCTCAGACAGGGGTCAATGAGCAGTTCTTC; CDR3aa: CASSLAQTGVNEQFF
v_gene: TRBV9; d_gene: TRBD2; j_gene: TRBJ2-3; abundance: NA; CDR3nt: TGTGCCAGCAGCTATGAAGGGACTAGCGGTTCAGATACGCAGTATTTT; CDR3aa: CASSYEGTSGSDTQYF
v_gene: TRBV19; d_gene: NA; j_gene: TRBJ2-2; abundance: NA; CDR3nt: TGTGCCACCACGGAAGGGGGAGGGGCGAACACCGGGGAGCTGTTTTTT; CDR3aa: CATTEGGGANTGELFF
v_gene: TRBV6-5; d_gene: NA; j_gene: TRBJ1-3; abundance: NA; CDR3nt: TGTGCCAGCATCGGGGGATCTGGAAACACCATATATTTT; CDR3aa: CASIGGSGNTIYF
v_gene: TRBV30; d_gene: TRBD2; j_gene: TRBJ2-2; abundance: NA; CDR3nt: TGTGCCTGGAGCCTAGCGGGAGGGGACACCGGGGAGCTGTTTTTT; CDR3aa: CAWSLAGGDTGELFF
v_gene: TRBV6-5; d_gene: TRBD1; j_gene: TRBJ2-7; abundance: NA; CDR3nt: TGTGCCAGCATGCGGACAGGGGGCAAATACGAGCAGTACTTC; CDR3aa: CASMRTGGKYEQYF
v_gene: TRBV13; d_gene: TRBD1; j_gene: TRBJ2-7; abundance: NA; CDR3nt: TGTGCCAGCACCCTCCTCCGCGACAGGGATCACGAGCAGTACTTC; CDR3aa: CASTLLRDRDHEQYF
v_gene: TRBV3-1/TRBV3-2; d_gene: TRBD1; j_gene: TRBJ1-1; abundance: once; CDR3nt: TGTGCCAGCAGCCATTCCGGGACAGGGCACACTGAAGCTTTCTTT; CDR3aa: CASSHSGTGHTEAFF
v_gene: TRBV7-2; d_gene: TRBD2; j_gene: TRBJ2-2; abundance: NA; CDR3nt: TGTGCCAGCAGCCTCGGACTAGCGGGAGGTGGGGAGCTGTTTTTT; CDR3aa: CASSLGLAGGGELFF
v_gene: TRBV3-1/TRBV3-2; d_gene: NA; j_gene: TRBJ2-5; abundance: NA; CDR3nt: TGTGCCAGCAGCCAAGATCTTGGGACGGGAGCTGGAGAGACCCAGTACTTC; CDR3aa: CASSQDLGTGAGETQYF
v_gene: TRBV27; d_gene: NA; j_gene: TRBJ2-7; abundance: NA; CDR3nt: TGTGCCAGCAGTTCAAGTCGGGGCTCCTACGAGCAGTACTTC; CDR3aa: CASSSSRGSYEQYF
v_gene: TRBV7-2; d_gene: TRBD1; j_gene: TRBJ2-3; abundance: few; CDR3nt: TGTGCCAGCATGACCATCAACAGGGGCTTTAGCACAGATACGCAGTATTTT; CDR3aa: CASMTINRGFSTDTQYF
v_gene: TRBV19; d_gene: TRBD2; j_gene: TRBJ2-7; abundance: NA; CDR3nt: TGTGCCAGTAGTATTAGGCTAGCGGGAGCCGGGGAGCAGTACTTC; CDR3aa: CASSIRLAGAGEQYF
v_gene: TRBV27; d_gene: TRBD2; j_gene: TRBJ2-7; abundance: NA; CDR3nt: TGTGCCAGCAGTTTAGGGCGGGAGTACGAGCAGTACTTC; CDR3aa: CASSLGREYEQYF
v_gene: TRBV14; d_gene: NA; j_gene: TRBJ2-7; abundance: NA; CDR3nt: TGTGCCAGCAGCCAAGGGTACACCTCCTACGAGCAGTACTTC; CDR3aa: CASSQGYTSYEQYF
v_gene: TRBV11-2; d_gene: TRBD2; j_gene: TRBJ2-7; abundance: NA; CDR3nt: TGTGCCAGCAGCCATACTAGCGGGATCTCCTACGAGCAGTACTTC; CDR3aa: CASSHTSGISYEQYF
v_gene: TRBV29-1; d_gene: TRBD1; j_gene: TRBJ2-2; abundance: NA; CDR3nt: TGCAGCGTACAGACAGGGGGAGCCGGGGAGCTGTTTTTT; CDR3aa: CSVQTGGAGELFF
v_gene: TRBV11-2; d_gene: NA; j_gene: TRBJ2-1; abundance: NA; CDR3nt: TGTGCCAGCAGCTTAGGCAGGGGCGAGTTCTTC; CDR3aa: CASSLGRGEFF
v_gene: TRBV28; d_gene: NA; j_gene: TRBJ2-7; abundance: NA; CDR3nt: TGTGCCAGCGGCCAGCGCGCGCCTATCTACGAGCAGTACTTC; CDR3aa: CASGQRAPIYEQYF
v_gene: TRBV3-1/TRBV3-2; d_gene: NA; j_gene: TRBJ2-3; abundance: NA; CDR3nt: TGTGCCAGCAGTTACAACACAGATACGCAGTATTTT; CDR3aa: CASSYNTDTQYF
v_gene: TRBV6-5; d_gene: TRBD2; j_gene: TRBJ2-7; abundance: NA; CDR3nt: TGTGCCAGCAGTTACGGGCGGGAGAGCTCCTACGAGCAGTACTTC; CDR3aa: CASSYGRESSYEQYF
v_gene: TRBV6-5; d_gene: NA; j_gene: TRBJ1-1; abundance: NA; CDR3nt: TGTGCCAGCAGGCGGGGGATGCGCACTGAAGCTTTCTTT; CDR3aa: CASRRGMRTEAFF
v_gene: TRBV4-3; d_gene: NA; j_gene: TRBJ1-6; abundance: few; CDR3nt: TGCGCCAGCAGCCAAGGGAGGAACTCGAATTCACCCCTCCACTTT; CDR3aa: CASSQGRNSNSPLHF